This section outlines one T cell receptor beta chain sequence together with its context. Its cognate antigen is unknown. The CDR3 loop spans 18 amino acids. V lost 0 bases, J lost 1 base, and 11 bases stayed unmatched. The germline gives CDR1 SGHAT, CDR2 FQDESV (reference sequence). TCRbeta library construction was performed incorporating unique molecular identifiers. TCRdb passed the PCR reads through MiXCR, listing each CDR3 protein once. The top ten hold over 12% of the sample, which has 550,000 to 600,000 distinct CDR3 sequences, more than 20% seen once. This record comes from a study of T-cell reconstitution after alpha-beta-depleted transplantation in children. Study findings and constraints: The origin of high day-60 TCRbeta diversity in some patients lay in surviving recipient T cells and thymic progenitors. About two months after transplant, alpha-beta T cells reportedly came from several hundred expanded graft clones. T-cell counts and diversity were attributed mostly to newly produced T cells one year after transplant.

The clonotype was recovered from a boy in the first two years of life who had a stem cell transplant for acute myeloid leukemia, so the T cells may come from the graft donor. Source: PBMCs, mostly from graft donor cells, taken 360 days after TCRalphabeta/CD19-depleted stem cell transplant. This sequence joins TRBV11-1 and TRBJ2-7, with TRBD1 matching 8 bases. The DNA for the CDR3 is TGTGCCAGCAGCTTAGCACTATTTGCAGGACAGGGTTCCTACGAGCAGTACTTC. This gives the protein CASSLALFAGQGSYEQYF.